The rows below give T cell receptor beta chains drawn from one sample of a study of T cell changes during pregnancy in multiple sclerosis. Method: immunoSEQ multiplex PCR; TCRdb's copy keeps in-frame clones and lacks some. The table has 40,000 or so clones, 90% seen once; the top ten hold 5.4%. The source was peripheral blood, collected in the third trimester of pregnancy. These receptors all stem from a female donor in good health, enrolled as a control in a pregnancy study. Both conserved end residues are part of each CDR3.

>TRBV2|TRBJ2-1
CASQGLAGPYNEQFF
>TRBV7-3|TRBJ2-2
CASSLKHTGELFF
>TRBV6-5|TRBJ2-2
CASRKTGNGELFF
>TRBV19|TRBJ2-7
CASSRTSYEQYF
>TRBV7-2|TRBJ2-1
CASSLVAGGPDEQFF
>TRBV7-6|TRBJ2-3
CASNPSGRVTDTQYF
>TRBV2|TRBJ2-7
CASSDSSGRGPTYEQYF
>TRBV7-3|TRBJ2-7
CASSLDGTSGRWDEQYF
>TRBV7-6|TRBJ1-2
CASSSGQVFGYTF
>TRBV13|TRBJ2-3
CASSLQRARTDTQYF
>TRBV4-2|TRBJ2-5
CASSLVERHKETQYF
>TRBV18|TRBJ2-1
CASSPFSGQSYDEQFF
>TRBV28|TRBJ2-7
CASSPGQIYEQYF
>TRBV4-1|TRBJ2-1
CASSPLGAGGHNEQFF
>TRBV28|TRBJ1-1
CASTLGTGLGAFF
>TRBV10-1|TRBJ2-7
CASSSDYYEQYF
>TRBV7-9|TRBJ2-3
CASSLVPAGGPDTQYF
>TRBV7-9|TRBJ1-1
CASSSGTDNTEAFF
>TRBV27|TRBJ1-2
CASSLVGGQGNYGYTF
>TRBV5-6|TRBJ2-3
CASSLSTEAGGTTDTQYF
>TRBV4-1|TRBJ2-7
CASSFRQASSYEQYF
>TRBV5-8|TRBJ1-1
CASSRTQENTEAFF
>TRBV27|TRBJ1-1
CASSDRVGGTEAFF
>TRBV9|TRBJ2-2
CASSVEISENTGELFF
>TRBV11-2|TRBJ1-2
CASSFRTGEGGYGYTF
>TRBV6-5|TRBJ1-4
CASRSDRAANEKLFF
>TRBV6-1|TRBJ2-4
CASSGSRQYF
>TRBV28|TRBJ1-3
CAIQTGNTIYF
>TRBV12-5|TRBJ1-5
CASGPLGQGADQPQHF
>TRBV6-1|TRBJ1-2
CASSAANYGYTF
>TRBV6-1|TRBJ2-5
CAGKIAGGRETQYF
>TRBV5-1|TRBJ1-3
CASSSGLVVGSGNTIYF
>TRBV19|TRBJ2-3
CASSMSGGWGDTQYF
>TRBV29-1|TRBJ2-3
CSVESLAGLTDTQYF
>TRBV2|TRBJ1-2
CASTRGIFRDRSIPTYGYTF
>TRBV30|TRBJ1-4
CACQQGPYEKLFF
>TRBV2|TRBJ2-3
CASSDGRQNPTDTQYF
>TRBV19|TRBJ2-7
CASSTTPDREQYF
>TRBV11-2|TRBJ2-4
CASSLPTDNLNIQYF
>TRBV6-5|TRBJ1-5
CASGSFSNQPQHF
>TRBV28|TRBJ2-2
CASSLVSLNTGELFF
>TRBV4-3|TRBJ2-2
CASSQDRGNTGELFF